This is a list of T cell receptor beta chains from one sample in a study of T cell changes during pregnancy in multiple sclerosis. Using immunoSEQ multiplex PCR, the repertoire was profiled, and TCRdb retains in-frame clones only, with some absent. The data show about 30,000 clones, about 92% seen once. The material was CD4+ T cells from peripheral blood mononuclear cells, obtained after pregnancy. The receptors were sampled from a female donor with multiple sclerosis, enrolled in a pregnancy study. CDR3s include the opening cysteine and the closing phenylalanine or tryptophan. Fields, in order: D gene, V gene, clone size, CDR3 length, J gene, CDR3 protein, CDR3 DNA. A D gene is named only where the DNA matches it firmly. Rows may omit the clone size; those that give it use once, few, many or a size class.

d_gene: TRBD1; v_gene: TRBV18; abundance: once; len: 15; j_gene: TRBJ1-2; CDR3aa: CASSPGQGESYGYTF; CDR3nt: TGTGCCAGCTCACCGGGACAGGGGGAGAGCTATGGCTACACCTTC
d_gene: NA; v_gene: TRBV11-3; abundance: NA; len: 15; j_gene: TRBJ2-1; CDR3aa: CASSLGVGVGNEQFF; CDR3nt: TGTGCCAGCAGCTTAGGGGTAGGAGTGGGCAATGAGCAGTTCTTC
d_gene: NA; v_gene: TRBV5-1; abundance: NA; len: 12; j_gene: TRBJ2-1; CDR3aa: CASSLGRNEQFF; CDR3nt: TGCGCCAGCAGCCTCGGGAGAAATGAGCAGTTCTTC
d_gene: NA; v_gene: TRBV7-6; abundance: NA; len: 11; j_gene: TRBJ2-5; CDR3aa: CASSLWETQYF; CDR3nt: TGTGCCAGCAGCCTATGGGAGACCCAGTACTTC
d_gene: TRBD2; v_gene: TRBV5-1; abundance: NA; len: 15; j_gene: TRBJ2-4; CDR3aa: CASSLTGTSENIQYF; CDR3nt: TGCGCCAGCAGCTTGACCGGGACTAGTGAAAACATTCAGTACTTC
d_gene: NA; v_gene: TRBV27; abundance: NA; len: 13; j_gene: TRBJ1-6; CDR3aa: CASKETRVSPLHF; CDR3nt: TGTGCCAGCAAGGAAACCCGGGTTTCACCCCTCCACTTT
d_gene: NA; v_gene: TRBV6-5; abundance: NA; len: 13; j_gene: TRBJ2-7; CDR3aa: CASSYGRGTEQYF; CDR3nt: TGTGCCAGCAGTTACGGCCGGGGGACCGAGCAGTACTTC
d_gene: NA; v_gene: TRBV11-1; abundance: NA; len: 11; j_gene: TRBJ1-1; CDR3aa: CASSSQGEAFF; CDR3nt: TGTGCCAGCAGTTCCCAGGGAGAAGCTTTCTTT
d_gene: NA; v_gene: TRBV27; abundance: NA; len: 14; j_gene: TRBJ1-1; CDR3aa: CASSLSVTRAEAFF; CDR3nt: TGTGCCAGCAGTTTAAGCGTCACGCGGGCTGAAGCTTTCTTT
d_gene: TRBD1; v_gene: TRBV9; abundance: NA; len: 15; j_gene: TRBJ1-2; CDR3aa: CASSVAGTGNYGYTF; CDR3nt: TGTGCCAGCAGCGTAGCCGGGACAGGGAACTATGGCTACACCTTC
d_gene: TRBD1; v_gene: TRBV29-1; abundance: NA; len: 13; j_gene: TRBJ1-2; CDR3aa: CSVERGGQGVYTF; CDR3nt: TGCAGCGTTGAAAGAGGGGGACAGGGAGTCTACACCTTC
d_gene: NA; v_gene: TRBV6-5; abundance: NA; len: 13; j_gene: TRBJ1-2; CDR3aa: CASSPLKGDGYTF; CDR3nt: TGTGCCAGCAGCCCGCTGAAGGGGGATGGCTACACCTTC
d_gene: TRBD1; v_gene: TRBV15; abundance: NA; len: 14; j_gene: TRBJ1-1; CDR3aa: CATIRGQGATEAFF; CDR3nt: TGTGCCACCATCCGGGGACAGGGTGCCACTGAAGCTTTCTTT
d_gene: TRBD2; v_gene: TRBV4-3; abundance: NA; len: 15; j_gene: TRBJ2-7; CDR3aa: CASSQDSSGDYEQYF; CDR3nt: TGCGCCAGCAGCCAAGATTCTAGCGGGGACTACGAGCAGTACTTC
d_gene: NA; v_gene: TRBV7-9; abundance: few; len: 13; j_gene: TRBJ1-3; CDR3aa: CASRQASGNTIYF; CDR3nt: TGTGCCAGCAGACAGGCCTCTGGAAACACCATATATTTT
d_gene: TRBD1; v_gene: TRBV27; abundance: NA; len: 16; j_gene: TRBJ2-3; CDR3aa: CASKSFTGASTDTQYF; CDR3nt: TGTGCCAGCAAGTCCTTTACAGGGGCCAGCACAGATACGCAGTATTTT
d_gene: NA; v_gene: TRBV11-2; abundance: NA; len: 15; j_gene: TRBJ2-7; CDR3aa: CASSLATMGSYEQYF; CDR3nt: TGTGCCAGCAGCTTAGCTACTATGGGCTCCTACGAGCAGTACTTC
d_gene: NA; v_gene: TRBV5-4; abundance: NA; len: 14; j_gene: TRBJ2-3; CDR3aa: CASSLGARTDTQYF; CDR3nt: TGTGCCAGCAGCCTCGGAGCGCGCACAGATACGCAGTATTTT
d_gene: TRBD1; v_gene: TRBV29-1; abundance: NA; len: 14; j_gene: TRBJ1-4; CDR3aa: CSVEINRGQEKLFF; CDR3nt: TGCAGCGTTGAGATCAACAGGGGGCAGGAAAAACTGTTTTTT
d_gene: TRBD1; v_gene: TRBV4-1; abundance: NA; len: 15; j_gene: TRBJ2-3; CDR3aa: CASSQEQGSTDTQYF; CDR3nt: TGCGCCAGCAGCCAAGAACAGGGGAGCACAGATACGCAGTATTTT
d_gene: NA; v_gene: TRBV18; abundance: NA; len: 14; j_gene: TRBJ2-1; CDR3aa: CASSPGSGYNEQFF; CDR3nt: TGTGCCAGCTCACCGGGAAGCGGCTACAATGAGCAGTTCTTC
d_gene: TRBD2; v_gene: TRBV11-2; abundance: NA; len: 15; j_gene: TRBJ2-5; CDR3aa: CASSSLAGGQETQYF; CDR3nt: TGTGCCAGCAGCTCATTAGCGGGGGGCCAAGAGACCCAGTACTTC
d_gene: NA; v_gene: TRBV5-1; abundance: NA; len: 16; j_gene: TRBJ1-1; CDR3aa: CASSFLGARGNTEAFF; CDR3nt: TGCGCCAGCAGCTTCTTGGGGGCCAGGGGGAACACTGAAGCTTTCTTT
d_gene: NA; v_gene: TRBV19; abundance: NA; len: 14; j_gene: TRBJ1-1; CDR3aa: CASSIWQANTEAFF; CDR3nt: TGTGCCAGTAGTATCTGGCAGGCTAACACTGAAGCTTTCTTT
d_gene: TRBD1; v_gene: TRBV7-2; abundance: NA; len: 14; j_gene: TRBJ1-5; CDR3aa: CASSRGQGGQPQHF; CDR3nt: TGTGCCAGCAGCCGGGGACAGGGCGGGCAGCCCCAGCATTTT
d_gene: TRBD1; v_gene: TRBV19; abundance: NA; len: 14; j_gene: TRBJ2-7; CDR3aa: CASIRTGRAYEQYF; CDR3nt: TGTGCCAGTATCAGGACAGGCCGGGCCTACGAGCAGTACTTC
d_gene: NA; v_gene: TRBV6-1; abundance: NA; len: 16; j_gene: TRBJ2-2; CDR3aa: CASSVFGAGLTGELFF; CDR3nt: TGTGCCAGCAGTGTATTCGGAGCGGGTCTAACCGGGGAGCTGTTTTTT
d_gene: TRBD1; v_gene: TRBV7-9; abundance: once; len: 17; j_gene: TRBJ1-5; CDR3aa: CASSLGPGQGSEQPQHF; CDR3nt: TGTGCCAGCAGCTTAGGGCCGGGACAGGGATCGGAGCAGCCCCAGCATTTT
d_gene: NA; v_gene: TRBV5-3; abundance: NA; len: 15; j_gene: TRBJ2-2; CDR3aa: CARSFWGGPSGELFF; CDR3nt: TGTGCCAGAAGCTTTTGGGGGGGGCCCTCCGGGGAGCTGTTTTTT
d_gene: TRBD2; v_gene: TRBV5-1; abundance: NA; len: 18; j_gene: TRBJ2-2; CDR3aa: CASSSTSGRRSNTGELFF; CDR3nt: TGCGCCAGCAGCTCGACTAGCGGGAGGCGTTCGAACACCGGGGAGCTGTTTTTT
d_gene: TRBD1; v_gene: TRBV19; abundance: NA; len: 15; j_gene: TRBJ2-7; CDR3aa: CASSKGQSRVSEQYF; CDR3nt: TGTGCCAGTAGTAAGGGACAGTCCCGAGTTTCCGAGCAGTACTTC
d_gene: TRBD1; v_gene: TRBV5-4; abundance: NA; len: 15; j_gene: TRBJ1-4; CDR3aa: CASSSRDRANEKLFF; CDR3nt: TGTGCCAGCAGCTCCCGGGACAGGGCTAATGAAAAACTGTTTTTT
d_gene: TRBD2; v_gene: TRBV5-1; abundance: NA; len: 16; j_gene: TRBJ2-1; CDR3aa: CASSPSLAGYANEQFF; CDR3nt: TGCGCCAGCAGCCCGAGCCTAGCGGGATATGCGAATGAGCAGTTCTTC
d_gene: NA; v_gene: TRBV18; abundance: NA; len: 14; j_gene: TRBJ1-2; CDR3aa: CASSPREENYGYTF; CDR3nt: TGTGCCAGCTCACCGAGGGAGGAAAACTATGGCTACACCTTC
d_gene: NA; v_gene: TRBV10-2; abundance: NA; len: 12; j_gene: TRBJ2-5; CDR3aa: CASSRSRETQYF; CDR3nt: TGCGCCAGCTCTCGTTCTCGGGAGACCCAGTACTTC
d_gene: TRBD2; v_gene: TRBV9; abundance: NA; len: 17; j_gene: TRBJ2-5; CDR3aa: CASSVGVASGMRETQYF; CDR3nt: TGTGCCAGCAGCGTAGGGGTGGCTAGCGGGATGCGGGAGACCCAGTACTTC
d_gene: NA; v_gene: TRBV5-4; abundance: NA; len: 15; j_gene: TRBJ1-1; CDR3aa: CAFSRREDMDTEAFF; CDR3nt: TGTGCCTTTAGTCGACGGGAGGATATGGATACTGAAGCTTTCTTT
d_gene: TRBD2; v_gene: TRBV4-1; abundance: NA; len: 20; j_gene: TRBJ2-7; CDR3aa: CASSQERKTSGRGPSYEQYF; CDR3nt: TGCGCCAGCAGCCAAGAACGTAAGACTAGCGGGAGGGGGCCTTCCTACGAGCAGTACTTC
d_gene: NA; v_gene: TRBV11-2; abundance: NA; len: 16; j_gene: TRBJ1-4; CDR3aa: CASSSRQYATNEKLFF; CDR3nt: TGTGCCAGCAGCTCAAGACAGTATGCAACTAATGAAAAACTGTTTTTT
d_gene: NA; v_gene: TRBV15; abundance: NA; len: 14; j_gene: TRBJ2-3; CDR3aa: CATSRDLSADTQYF; CDR3nt: TGTGCCACCAGCAGAGATTTGAGCGCAGATACGCAGTATTTT
d_gene: NA; v_gene: TRBV6-5; abundance: once; len: 15; j_gene: TRBJ1-5; CDR3aa: CASSVRGLSNQPQHF; CDR3nt: TGTGCCAGCAGTGTCAGGGGCTTGAGCAATCAGCCCCAGCATTTT
d_gene: NA; v_gene: TRBV10-2; abundance: few; len: 12; j_gene: TRBJ1-1; CDR3aa: CASGGDGPEAFF; CDR3nt: TGCGCCAGCGGAGGGGACGGACCTGAAGCTTTCTTT
d_gene: TRBD1; v_gene: TRBV7-8; abundance: NA; len: 14; j_gene: TRBJ2-7; CDR3aa: CASSFKQGAYEQYF; CDR3nt: TGTGCCAGCAGCTTTAAACAGGGGGCTTACGAGCAGTACTTC
d_gene: TRBD2; v_gene: TRBV9; abundance: NA; len: 17; j_gene: TRBJ2-2; CDR3aa: CASSVVGLAANTGELFF; CDR3nt: TGTGCCAGCAGCGTAGTAGGGCTAGCGGCGAACACCGGGGAGCTGTTTTTT
d_gene: NA; v_gene: TRBV6-5; abundance: NA; len: 14; j_gene: TRBJ2-7; CDR3aa: CASSSFSGVYEQYF; CDR3nt: TGTGCCAGTTCCTCTTTTAGCGGTGTCTACGAGCAGTACTTC
d_gene: TRBD1; v_gene: TRBV6-4; abundance: NA; len: 13; j_gene: TRBJ1-2; CDR3aa: CASSPQGGGGYTF; CDR3nt: TGTGCCAGCAGTCCCCAGGGGGGTGGTGGCTACACCTTC
d_gene: NA; v_gene: TRBV28; abundance: NA; len: 14; j_gene: TRBJ2-6; CDR3aa: CASSRTSGANVLTF; CDR3nt: TGTGCCAGCAGCAGGACATCTGGGGCCAACGTCCTGACTTTC
d_gene: TRBD1; v_gene: TRBV19; abundance: NA; len: 15; j_gene: TRBJ2-7; CDR3aa: CASSIARTGLREQYF; CDR3nt: TGTGCCAGTAGTATAGCCCGGACAGGGCTACGCGAGCAGTACTTC
d_gene: NA; v_gene: TRBV5-6; abundance: NA; len: 13; j_gene: TRBJ2-7; CDR3aa: CASSLAGGDEQYF; CDR3nt: TGTGCCAGCAGCTTGGCCGGGGGAGACGAGCAGTACTTC
d_gene: TRBD2; v_gene: TRBV4-1; abundance: NA; len: 15; j_gene: TRBJ2-3; CDR3aa: CASSQDSGAGDTQYF; CDR3nt: TGCGCCAGCAGCCAAGACAGCGGGGCGGGAGATACGCAGTATTTT
d_gene: NA; v_gene: TRBV5-1; abundance: NA; len: 16; j_gene: TRBJ2-3; CDR3aa: CASAAPITGGTDTQYF; CDR3nt: TGCGCCAGCGCGGCCCCTATAACGGGAGGCACAGATACGCAGTATTTT
d_gene: TRBD1; v_gene: TRBV27; abundance: NA; len: 16; j_gene: TRBJ2-7; CDR3aa: CASSPGTGGRFYEQYF; CDR3nt: TGTGCCAGCAGTCCTGGGACAGGTGGTAGATTCTACGAGCAGTACTTC
d_gene: TRBD1; v_gene: TRBV30; abundance: NA; len: 13; j_gene: TRBJ1-2; CDR3aa: CALSAGTGERYTF; CDR3nt: TGTGCCCTATCAGCCGGGACAGGGGAGCGCTACACCTTC
d_gene: TRBD1; v_gene: TRBV6-1; abundance: few; len: 17; j_gene: TRBJ1-1; CDR3aa: CASSVSHLLTGSTEAFF; CDR3nt: TGTGCCAGCAGTGTTTCCCACTTATTGACAGGGAGCACTGAAGCTTTCTTT
d_gene: NA; v_gene: TRBV19; abundance: NA; len: 15; j_gene: TRBJ1-2; CDR3aa: CASSIRQAANYGYTF; CDR3nt: TGTGCCAGTAGTATTCGACAGGCTGCTAACTATGGCTACACCTTC
d_gene: TRBD1; v_gene: TRBV6-1; abundance: NA; len: 12; j_gene: TRBJ1-1; CDR3aa: CASRGQDLEAFF; CDR3nt: TGTGCCAGCAGAGGACAGGACCTAGAAGCTTTCTTT
d_gene: NA; v_gene: TRBV7-9; abundance: NA; len: 13; j_gene: TRBJ1-6; CDR3aa: CASSPPGGSPLHF; CDR3nt: TGTGCCAGCAGCCCACCAGGAGGATCACCCCTCCACTTT
d_gene: TRBD1; v_gene: TRBV5-1; abundance: NA; len: 13; j_gene: TRBJ1-4; CDR3aa: CASSLNLRDRLFF; CDR3nt: TGCGCCAGCAGCTTGAACCTCCGGGACAGGCTGTTTTTT